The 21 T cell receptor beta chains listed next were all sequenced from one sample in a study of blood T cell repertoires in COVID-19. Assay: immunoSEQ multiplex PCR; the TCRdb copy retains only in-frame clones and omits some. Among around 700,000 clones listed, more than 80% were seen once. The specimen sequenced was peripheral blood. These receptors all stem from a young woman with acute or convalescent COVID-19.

CDR3: CASSVLSGTEAFF. In nucleotides, the CDR3 is TGTGCTAGTTCGGTACTCTCGGGAACTGAAGCTTTCTTT. The rearrangement links TRBV12-5 to TRBJ1-1; D ambiguous. Germline V lookup: CDR1 LGHNT, CDR2 FRNRAP. V lost 8 bases and J 5 bases, leaving 15 bases between the germline ends. CDR3 length: 13 amino acids.

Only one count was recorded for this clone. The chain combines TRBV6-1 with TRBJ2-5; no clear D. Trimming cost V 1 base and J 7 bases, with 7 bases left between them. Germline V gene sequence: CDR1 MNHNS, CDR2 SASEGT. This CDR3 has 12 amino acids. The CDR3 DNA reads TGTGCCAGCAGTGAAGTTGCCGGGACCCAGTACTTC. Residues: CASSEVAGTQYF.

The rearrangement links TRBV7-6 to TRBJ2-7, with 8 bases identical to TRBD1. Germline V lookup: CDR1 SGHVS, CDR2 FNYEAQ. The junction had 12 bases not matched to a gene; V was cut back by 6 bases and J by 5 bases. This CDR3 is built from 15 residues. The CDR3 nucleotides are TGTGCCAGCAGTTCCGAAGGGACAGGCGGGCACGAGCAGTACTTC. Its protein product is CASSSEGTGGHEQYF.

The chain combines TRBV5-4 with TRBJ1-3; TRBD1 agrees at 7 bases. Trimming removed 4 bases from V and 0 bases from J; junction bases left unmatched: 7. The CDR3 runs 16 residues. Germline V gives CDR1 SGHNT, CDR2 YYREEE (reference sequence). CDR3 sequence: CASSRGQAGSGNTIYF. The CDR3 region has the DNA TGTGCCAGCAGCAGAGGACAGGCCGGCTCTGGAAACACCATATATTTT.

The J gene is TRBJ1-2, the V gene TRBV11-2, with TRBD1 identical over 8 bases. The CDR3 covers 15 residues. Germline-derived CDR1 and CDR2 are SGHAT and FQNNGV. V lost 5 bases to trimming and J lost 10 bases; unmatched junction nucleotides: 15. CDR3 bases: TGTGCCAGCAGCCGCCCCGACCCGGACAGGGAGATCTACACCTTC. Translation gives CASSRPDPDREIYTF.

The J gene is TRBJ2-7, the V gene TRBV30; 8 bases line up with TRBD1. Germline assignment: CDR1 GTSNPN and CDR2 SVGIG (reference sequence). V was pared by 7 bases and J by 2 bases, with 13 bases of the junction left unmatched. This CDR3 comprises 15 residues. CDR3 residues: CAFWDRSFGPYEQYF. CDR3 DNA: TGTGCCTTCTGGGACAGGAGTTTTGGTCCCTACGAGCAGTACTTC.

CDR3 DNA: TGCGCCAGCAGCTACACTCCGACAGGCTCTTCCTACGAGCAGTACTTC. Its protein is CASSYTPTGSSYEQYF. This chain connects TRBV5-1 to TRBJ2-7; a possible D gene is TRBD1 (6 bases). This CDR3 region has 16 residues. Germline lookup yields CDR1 SGHRS and CDR2 YFSETQ. V lost 3 bases and J 1 base, leaving 17 bases between the germline ends.

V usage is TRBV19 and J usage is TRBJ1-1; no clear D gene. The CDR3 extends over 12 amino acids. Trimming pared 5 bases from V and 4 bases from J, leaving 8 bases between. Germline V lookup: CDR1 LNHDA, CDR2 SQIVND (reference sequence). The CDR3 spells CASSDPGTEAFF. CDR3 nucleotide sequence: TGTGCCAGTAGTGACCCGGGCACTGAAGCTTTCTTT.

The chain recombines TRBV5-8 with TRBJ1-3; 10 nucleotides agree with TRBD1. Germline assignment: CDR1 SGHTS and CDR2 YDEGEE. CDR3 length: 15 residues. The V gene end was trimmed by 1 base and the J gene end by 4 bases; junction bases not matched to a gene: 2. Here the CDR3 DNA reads TGTGCCAGCAGCTTGCGGGACAGGGGAGGAAACACCATATATTTT. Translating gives CASSLRDRGGNTIYF.

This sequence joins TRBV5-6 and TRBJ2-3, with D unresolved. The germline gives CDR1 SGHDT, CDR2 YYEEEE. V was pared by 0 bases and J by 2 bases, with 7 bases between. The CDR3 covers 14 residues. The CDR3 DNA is TGTGCCAGCAGCTTGGTCTCTAACACAGATACGCAGTATTTT. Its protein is CASSLVSNTDTQYF. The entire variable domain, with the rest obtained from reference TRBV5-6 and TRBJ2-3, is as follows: DAGVTQSPTHLIKTRGQQVTLRCSPKSGHDTVSWYQQALGQGPQFIFQYYEEEERQRGNFPDRFSGHQFPNYSSELNVNALLLGDSALYLCASSLVSNTDTQYFGPGTRLTVL.

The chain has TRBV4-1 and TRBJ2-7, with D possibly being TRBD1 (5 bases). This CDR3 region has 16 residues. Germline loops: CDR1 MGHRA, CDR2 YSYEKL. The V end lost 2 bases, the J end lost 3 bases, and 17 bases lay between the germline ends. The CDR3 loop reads CASSQLWTIRDYEQYF. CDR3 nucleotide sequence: TGCGCCAGCAGCCAATTATGGACAATAAGAGACTACGAGCAGTACTTC.

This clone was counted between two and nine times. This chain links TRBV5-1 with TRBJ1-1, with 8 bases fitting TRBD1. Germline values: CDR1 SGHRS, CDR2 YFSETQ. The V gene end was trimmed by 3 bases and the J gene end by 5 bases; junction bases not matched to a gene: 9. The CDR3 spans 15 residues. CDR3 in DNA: TGCGCCAGCAGCTGGGGACAGGTCCCGGAGACTGAAGCTTTCTTT. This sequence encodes CASSWGQVPETEAFF.

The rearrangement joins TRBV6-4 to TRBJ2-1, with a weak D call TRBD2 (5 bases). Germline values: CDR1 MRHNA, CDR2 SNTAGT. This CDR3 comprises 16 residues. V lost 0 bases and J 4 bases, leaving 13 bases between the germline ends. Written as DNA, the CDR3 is TGTGCCAGCAGTGACTCTGGGCAAGCGGAGTACAATGAGCAGTTCTTC. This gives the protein CASSDSGQAEYNEQFF.

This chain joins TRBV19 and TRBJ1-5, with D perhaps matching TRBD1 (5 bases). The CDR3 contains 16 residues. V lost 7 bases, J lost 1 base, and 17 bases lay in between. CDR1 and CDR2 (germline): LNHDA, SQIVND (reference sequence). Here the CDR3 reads CASMSREVRSNQPQHF. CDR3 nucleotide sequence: TGTGCCAGTATGAGCAGGGAGGTTCGGAGCAATCAGCCCCAGCATTTT.

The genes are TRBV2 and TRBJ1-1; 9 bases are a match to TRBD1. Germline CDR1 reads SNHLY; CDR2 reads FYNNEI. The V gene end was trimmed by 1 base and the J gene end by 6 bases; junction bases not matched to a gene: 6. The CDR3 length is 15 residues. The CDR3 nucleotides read TGTGCCAGCAGTGAAGGGACAGGGGCGGAGGCTGAAGCTTTCTTT. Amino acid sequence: CASSEGTGAEAEAFF.

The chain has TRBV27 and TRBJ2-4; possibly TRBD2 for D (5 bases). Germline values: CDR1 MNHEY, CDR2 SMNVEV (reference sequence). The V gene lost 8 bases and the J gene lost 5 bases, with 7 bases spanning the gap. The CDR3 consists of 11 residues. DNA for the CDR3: TGTGCCAGCGGAGGAGAAAACATTCAGTACTTC. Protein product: CASGGENIQYF.

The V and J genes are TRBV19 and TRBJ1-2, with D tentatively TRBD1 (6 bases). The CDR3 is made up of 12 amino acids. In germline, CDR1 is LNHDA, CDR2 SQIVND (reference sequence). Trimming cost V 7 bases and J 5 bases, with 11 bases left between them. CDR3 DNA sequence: TGTGCCAGTACTGAACAGGGATATGGCTACACCTTC. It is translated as CASTEQGYGYTF.

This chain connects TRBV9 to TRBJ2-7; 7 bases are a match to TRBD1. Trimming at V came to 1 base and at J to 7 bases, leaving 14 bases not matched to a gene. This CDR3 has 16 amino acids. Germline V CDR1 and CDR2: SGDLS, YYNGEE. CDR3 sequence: CASSVRPGQTFGEQYF. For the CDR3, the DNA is TGTGCCAGCAGCGTACGGCCGGGACAGACCTTTGGAGAGCAGTACTTC. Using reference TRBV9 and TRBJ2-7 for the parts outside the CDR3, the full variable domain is DSGVTQTPKHLITATGQRVTLRCSPRSGDLSVYWYQQSLDQGLQFLIQYYNGEERAKGNILERFSAQQFPDLHSELNLSSLELGDSALYFCASSVRPGQTFGEQYFGPGTRLTVT.

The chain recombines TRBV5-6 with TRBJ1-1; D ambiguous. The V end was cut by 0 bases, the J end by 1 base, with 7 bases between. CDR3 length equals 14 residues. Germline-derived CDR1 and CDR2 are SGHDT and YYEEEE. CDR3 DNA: TGTGCCAGCAGCTTGGGACTCGGGAACACTGAAGCTTTCTTT. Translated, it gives CASSLGLGNTEAFF.

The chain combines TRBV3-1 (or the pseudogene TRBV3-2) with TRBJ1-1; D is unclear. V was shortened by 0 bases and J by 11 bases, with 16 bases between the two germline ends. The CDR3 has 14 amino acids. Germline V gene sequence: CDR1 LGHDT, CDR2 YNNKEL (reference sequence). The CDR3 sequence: CASSQETSDTGAFF. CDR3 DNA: TGTGCCAGCAGCCAAGAGACGTCAGACACTGGGGCTTTCTTT.

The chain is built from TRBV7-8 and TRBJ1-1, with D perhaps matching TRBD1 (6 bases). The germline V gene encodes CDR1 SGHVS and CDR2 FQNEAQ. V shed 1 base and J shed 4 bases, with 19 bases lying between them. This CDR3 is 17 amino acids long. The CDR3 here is CASSLGWQGPVGTEAFF. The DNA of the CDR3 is TGTGCCAGCAGCTTAGGGTGGCAGGGGCCCGTGGGCACTGAAGCTTTCTTT.